This T cell receptor beta chain derives from a study of cytomegalovirus exposure and HLA in healthy donors. Remarks on this clone: Its specificity is unknown.

Researchers ran the PCR with 60 Vbeta and 13 Jbeta primers. Measured with immunoSEQ multiplex PCR; TCRdb has only the in-frame clones, and not every one. The table lists tens of thousands of clones, 70% to 75% of them singletons. Findings and limits, study-wide: Upon later analysis, HLA-associated TCR beta chains proved more clonally expanded than other, equally common chains.

The CDR3 has 14 residues. From germline, CDR1 is SGHRS and CDR2 YFSETQ. V was pared by 7 bases and J by 3 bases, with 16 bases between. This chain connects TRBV5-1 to TRBJ1-1, with TRBD1 as a possible D gene (6 bases). The sequence came from a man aged 35 to 55 in good health and CMV-seropositive. Sequenced: PBMCs. The CDR3 DNA reads TGCGCCAGCCGGAACGGACAGACTGACACTGAAGCTTTCTTT. This translates into CASRNGQTDTEAFF.